The sample holds many counts of the clone carrying this T cell receptor (beta chain). Antigen: not known. The V segment lost 7 bases and the J segment 7 bases; nucleotides outside the gene matches: 8. The germline gives CDR1 MDHEN, CDR2 SYDVKM. The CDR3 spans 13 residues. The data originate from a study of T-cell reconstitution after alpha-beta-depleted transplantation in children. Study outcomes and limitations: Several patients had high TCRbeta diversity at day 60; it came from surviving recipient T cells and thymic progenitors. Approximately two months post-transplant, alpha-beta T cells reportedly originated from several hundred expanded graft clones. At the one-year point after transplant, T-cell counts and TCRbeta diversity were found to come mostly from T cells that had been newly produced.

Molecular barcoding with unique molecular identifiers was used for the TCRbeta library. One entry per CDR3 protein, called by TCRdb with MiXCR from the PCR reads. The sample comprises a few hundred thousand distinct CDR3 sequences, over 7% of which are singletons, and 9.1% rests with the top ten. The chain uses TRBV28 and TRBJ1-2; 8 bases fit TRBD1. The sample was peripheral blood, taken 360 days after TCRalphabeta/CD19-depleted stem cell transplant. The sequence came from a female patient between 2 and 15 years old who had a stem cell transplant for Fanconi anemia, so the T cells may come from the graft donor. The CDR3 region has the DNA TGTGCCAGCATTTCGGACAGGGAGTTTGGCTACACCTTC. It is translated as CASISDREFGYTF.